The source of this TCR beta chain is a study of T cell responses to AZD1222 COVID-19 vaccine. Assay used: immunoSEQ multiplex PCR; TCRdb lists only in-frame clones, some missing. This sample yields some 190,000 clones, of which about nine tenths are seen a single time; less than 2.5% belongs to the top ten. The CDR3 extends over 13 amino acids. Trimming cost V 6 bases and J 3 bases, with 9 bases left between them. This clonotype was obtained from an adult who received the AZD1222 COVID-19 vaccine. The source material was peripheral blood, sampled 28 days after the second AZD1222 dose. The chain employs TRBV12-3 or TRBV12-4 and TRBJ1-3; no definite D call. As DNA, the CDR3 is TGTGCCAGCAGGGCCGGTCGTGGAAACACCATATATTTT. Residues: CASRAGRGNTIYF.